Given below is one T cell receptor (beta chain) in context. The entry originates in a study of blood T cell repertoires in COVID-19. As for the study in general: PBMCs, B-cell-depleted T cells, or T cells were the source of the cDNA or gDNA that made up the material.

TCRdb's table, derived via immunoSEQ multiplex PCR, lists solely in-frame clones and lacks some. Of approximately 120,000 clones listed, roughly three quarters are singletons. Germline V gene sequence: CDR1 MRHNA, CDR2 SNTAGT. The V end was cut by 0 bases, the J end by 8 bases, with 10 bases between. CDR3 length: 13 amino acids. The clonotype originates from a man at least 80 years old with acute or convalescent COVID-19. The chain combines TRBV6-4 with TRBJ1-2, with D perhaps TRBD1 (5 bases). Sequencing input: peripheral blood. The CDR3 protein is CASSDSAGGGYTF. The CDR3 DNA reads as TGTGCCAGCAGTGACTCGGCGGGGGGAGGCTACACCTTC.